This TCR beta chain was sequenced in a study of cytomegalovirus exposure and HLA in healthy donors. TCRdb's copy holds only in-frame clones and misses some; the assay was immunoSEQ multiplex PCR. The sample gives 200,000 to 250,000 clones, over 80% of which show up once; over 11% is in the top ten. Remarks on this clone: Its antigen is as yet unknown.

Study-wide findings and caveats: Among TCR sequences, most were rare, though some public TCRs appeared in many donors. One later analysis, an examination of the 120 validation repertoires, found that first-cohort TCR clusters tended to co-occur in them. As was reported, the classifier diagnosed cytomegalovirus status with high specificity and sensitivity.

CDR1 is LGHNA, CDR2 YNFKEQ, per germline. CDR3 length: 15 residues. V lost 4 bases, J lost 2 bases, and 12 bases lay in between. Sequencing was done on a sample of PBMCs. The clonotype was recovered from a woman aged 30 to 39 in good health and CMV-seropositive. The rearrangement joins TRBV4-2 to TRBJ2-1; D ambiguous. The CDR3 DNA sequence: TGTGCCAGCAGCCCGGTGGGCCACACCTACAATGAGCAGTTCTTC. As protein: CASSPVGHTYNEQFF.